The rows below give T cell receptor beta chains drawn from one sample of a study of Graves' ophthalmopathy and Graves' hyperthyroidism. TCRdb fed the multiplex PCR reads into MiXCR, producing one record per CDR3 protein. The sample shows over a million distinct CDR3 sequences, about 38% of them seen only once. Input material: peripheral blood or thyroid tissue (not recorded which). The origin of the receptors is an adult man with Graves' hyperthyroidism. CDR3s include the opening cysteine and the closing phenylalanine or tryptophan. D genes are given only for firm matches. Clone size is given for some rows only: seen once, a few or many times, or a class if the clone is expanded.

J,size,V,D,DNA,CDR3
TRBJ1-6,many,TRBV9,.,TGTGCCAGCAGCGTAAGCGGGGGGGCCAGTTCACCCCTCCACTTT,CASSVSGGASSPLHF
TRBJ2-6,many,TRBV29-1,TRBD1,TGCAGCGTTCAGGGGGATGGATCCTCTGGGGCCAACGTCCTGACTTTC,CSVQGDGSSGANVLTF
TRBJ2-6,.,TRBV28,.,TGTGCCAGCAGTTTATTTATGCAGGGTTCGGCTGGGGCCAACGTCCTGACTTTC,CASSLFMQGSAGANVLTF
TRBJ1-6,many,TRBV6-5,.,TGTGCCAGCAGCGACAGCCGAAATTCACCCCTCCACTTT,CASSDSRNSPLHF
TRBJ2-7,few,TRBV4-2,TRBD1,TGTGCCAGCAGTGACAGGGCCCGCGAGCAGTACTTC,CASSDRAREQYF
TRBJ1-5,many,TRBV5-7,.,TGTGCCAGCAGCCTCTGCGGGGGGGCAGGCAATCAGCCCCAGCATTTT,CASSLCGGAGNQPQHF
TRBJ2-7,.,TRBV10-3,TRBD2,TGTGCCATCAATGAGTCCGGGACTAGCGGGGGTTCCTCCTACGAGCAGTACTTC,CAINESGTSGGSSYEQYF
TRBJ1-1,many,TRBV6-5,.,TGTGCCAGCAGTTCGGTCCAGGGAGTGAGGAACACTGAAGCTTTCTTT,CASSSVQGVRNTEAFF
TRBJ1-1,.,TRBV25-1,TRBD1,TGTGCCAGCAGTGAGGCCGACAGGGTTGAAGCTTTCTTT,CASSEADRVEAFF
TRBJ1-1,.,TRBV5-4,TRBD1,TGTGCCAGCAGCCTACAGGGGCTGGAGACTGAAGCTTTCTTT,CASSLQGLETEAFF
TRBJ1-6,many,TRBV7-9,.,TGTGCCAGCAGTCCAGGGAATTCACCCCTCCACTTT,CASSPGNSPLHF
TRBJ1-1,many,TRBV7-2,.,TGTGCCAGCAGCTTAAACCGGGACGCGACAATATTT,CASSLNRDATIF
TRBJ1-5,many,TRBV15,.,TGTGCCACCAGCTCCTCCACGTTTTTT,CATSSSTFF
TRBJ2-7,.,TRBV12-3/TRBV12-4,TRBD1,TGTGCCAGCAGGAAGGACAGGGGGCGTCGAACGGACTTC,CASRKDRGRRTDF
TRBJ1-2,few,TRBV3-1,.,TGTGCCAGCAGCCCTAACAGAAACTATGGCTACACCTTC,CASSPNRNYGYTF
TRBJ1-6,.,TRBV19,TRBD1,TGTGCCAGTAGCGAGACAGGGACTTCACCCCTCCACTTT,CASSETGTSPLHF
TRBJ2-5,many,TRBV12-5,.,TGTGCTAGTGGTACCGGGACGGAAGAGACCCAGTACTTC,CASGTGTEETQYF
TRBJ1-5,many,TRBV19,TRBD1,TGTGCCAGTAGTACATGGGACAGTAGCAATCAGCCCCAGCATTTT,CASSTWDSSNQPQHF
TRBJ2-7,many,TRBV7-9,.,TGTGCCAGCAGCTTAAACGGACTACCCTACGAGCAGTACTTC,CASSLNGLPYEQYF
TRBJ2-5,once,TRBV5-1,.,TGCGCCAGCAGCATCGGAACTCACAAAGAGACCCAGTACTTC,CASSIGTHKETQYF
TRBJ1-5,.,TRBV6-2/TRBV6-3,.,TGTGCCAGCAGACCAGGGGCCTGGAATCAGCCCCAGCATTTT,CASRPGAWNQPQHF
TRBJ2-7,.,TRBV29-1,TRBD1,TGCAGCGTTGGGGGGGGGACAGGGTCCTACGAGCAGTACTTC,CSVGGGTGSYEQYF